This entry lists 21 T cell receptor beta chains sequenced from one sample in a study of neurological immune-mediated disorders. MiXCR, applied by TCRdb to the 5' RACE reads, yields one record per CDR3 protein. The data hold approximately 23,000 distinct CDR3 sequences, with about 12% observed a single time. Time point indicated: technical triplicate 1. The sample was CD4+ T cells from blood. These receptors all stem from a female donor with HTLV-1-associated myelopathy (HAM/TSP).

This clonotype appeared many times. V usage is TRBV20-1 and J usage is TRBJ2-1; 8 bases agree with TRBD2. V gave up 6 bases and J gave up 2 bases; unmatched junction bases: 12. CDR3 size: 16 residues. Germline CDR1 reads DFQATT; CDR2 reads SNEGSKA (reference sequence). The CDR3 nucleotides are TGCAGTGCCTCCAGGCGGGCGGGGGGTCCCTACAATGAGCAGTTCTTC. Protein sequence: CSASRRAGGPYNEQFF.

This clonotype showed up many times. The chain couples TRBV4-3 to TRBJ2-7, with D unclear. This CDR3 is 15 amino acids long. V dropped 0 bases and J dropped 3 bases, with 12 bases sitting between them. From germline, CDR1 is LGHNA and CDR2 YSLEER. The CDR3 DNA reads TGCGCCAGCAGCCAAGACCGGCAGGAAGTCTACGAGCAGTACTTC. This gives the protein CASSQDRQEVYEQYF.

The rearrangement uses TRBV20-1 and TRBJ2-7; 8 bases are a match to TRBD2. With V trimmed by 1 base and J by 3 bases, 14 bases remained unmatched. The CDR3 is 17 amino acids. Germline values: CDR1 DFQATT, CDR2 SNEGSKA (reference sequence). DNA for the CDR3: TGCAGTGCTAGAGGCCCTGGGGTAGCGGGAATGTACTACGAGCAGTACTTC. Protein product: CSARGPGVAGMYYEQYF.

This clonotype was seen repeatedly, ten times or more. The gene calls are TRBV3-1 and TRBJ1-2; D uncertain. The CDR3 runs 13 residues. Trimming took off 0 bases at V and 10 bases at J, with 12 bases between the two ends. CDR1 is LGHDT and CDR2 is YNNKEL in the germline V gene (reference sequence). The CDR3 spells CASSQEVEQYYTF. The DNA of the CDR3 is TGTGCCAGCAGCCAAGAGGTAGAGCAGTACTACACCTTC.

This clonotype has a count of ten or more. This sequence joins TRBV4-3 and TRBJ1-3; D is unresolved. The V gene's germline CDR1 is LGHNA and CDR2 YSLEER. Trimming took off 2 bases at V and 9 bases at J, with 14 bases between the two ends. The CDR3 sequence is 14 residues long. The CDR3 DNA reads as TGCGCCAGCAGCCAACCAAAGGCCGAGGGCACCATATATTTT. As protein: CASSQPKAEGTIYF.

This clonotype was seen repeatedly, ten times or more. The chain combines TRBV7-2 with TRBJ2-1; D is unclear. Per the germline V gene, CDR1 is SGHTA and CDR2 is FQGNSA. Deletions cut 5 bases from V and 4 bases from J, with 12 bases between. The CDR3 is 14 amino acids. CDR3 in DNA: TGTGCCAGCAGCCCGAGTGCGGCATACAATGAGCAGTTCTTC. It codes for CASSPSAAYNEQFF.

This clonotype was counted between two and nine times. At one end, the junction sequence differs from germline, possibly due to a read error. This chain joins TRBV7-9 and TRBJ2-5, with TRBD1 as a possible D gene (6 bases). There are 13 residues in the CDR3. Germline V lookup: CDR1 SEHNR, CDR2 FQNEAQ (reference sequence). CDR3 residues: CANSPGQWETQYF. CDR3 nucleotide sequence: TGTGCCAACAGCCCAGGACAGTGGGAGACCCAGTACTTC.

This clonotype was seen at least ten times. The rearrangement uses TRBV20-1 and TRBJ1-6, with 8 bases that match TRBD1. Germline values: CDR1 DFQATT, CDR2 SNEGSKA (reference sequence). The V and J ends lost 5 bases and 6 bases, in that order; junction bases with no gene match: 6. The CDR3 extends over 14 amino acids. DNA of the CDR3: TGCAGTGCTCCCCGGGACAGGTCTAATTCACCCCTCCACTTT. Translated: CSAPRDRSNSPLHF.

Ten or more counts support this clonotype. This chain connects TRBV5-1 to TRBJ1-1; 8 bases map to TRBD1. The CDR3 has 15 residues. Trimming at V came to 4 bases and at J to 0 bases, leaving 5 bases not matched to a gene. Per the germline V gene, CDR1 is SGHRS and CDR2 is YFSETQ. The CDR3 bases are TGCGCCAGCAGCGCCCGGACAGGGATGAACACTGAAGCTTTCTTT. This sequence encodes CASSARTGMNTEAFF.

This clonotype was counted at least ten times. The chain carries TRBV3-1 and TRBJ2-2; tentatively, D is TRBD1 or TRBD2 (6 bases each). From germline, CDR1 is LGHDT and CDR2 YNNKEL (reference sequence). V lost 0 bases and J 5 bases, leaving 13 bases between the germline ends. The CDR3 length is 16 residues. CDR3: CASSQDWGAKTGELFF. Written as DNA, the CDR3 is TGTGCCAGCAGCCAAGATTGGGGGGCAAAAACCGGGGAGCTGTTTTTT.

This clonotype was picked up many times. The V gene is TRBV29-1, the J gene TRBJ2-5; D possibly matches TRBD1 or TRBD2 (5 bases each). This CDR3 contains 12 residues. Trimming stripped 4 bases from V and 4 bases from J, with 10 bases between. Germline CDR1 and CDR2: SQVTM and ANQGSEA. The CDR3, as DNA: TGCAGCGTTGGAGGGGTCGGAGAGACCCAGTACTTC. Translation gives CSVGGVGETQYF. Based on the CDR3 plus reference TRBV29-1 and TRBJ2-5, the full variable domain is SAVISQKPSRDICQRGTSLTIQCQVDSQVTMMFWYRQQPGQSLTLIATANQGSEATYESGFVIDKFPISRPNLTFSTLTVSNMSPEDSSIYLCSVGGVGETQYFGPGTRLLVL.

In regard to this clonotype: A much more abundant neighbour one base away suggests this may be a read error. The chain recombines TRBV2 with TRBJ2-6; D gene ambiguous. CDR1 is SNHLY, CDR2 FYNNEI, per germline. The CDR3 runs to 17 residues. V was clipped by 4 bases and J by 1 base, with 14 bases between them. CDR3 residues: CASSARKGRSGANVLTF. CDR3 coding DNA: TGTGCCAGCAGTGCCAGGAAGGGAAGATCTGGGGCCAACGTCCTGACTTTC.

Ten or more counts support this clonotype. The chain is built from TRBV12-3 or TRBV12-4 and TRBJ1-3; unclear D gene. The CDR3 has 13 residues. V was pared by 1 base and J by 0 bases, with 1 base between. CDR3 in amino acids: CASSLGSGNTIYF. CDR3 sequence (DNA): TGTGCCAGCAGTTTAGGCTCTGGAAACACCATATATTTT.

This clonotype was seen repeatedly, ten times or more. The V and J genes are TRBV20-1 and TRBJ2-1; unclear D gene. The germline V gene encodes CDR1 DFQATT and CDR2 SNEGSKA (reference sequence). The CDR3 is made up of 13 amino acids. V dropped 3 bases and J dropped 4 bases, with 10 bases sitting between them. The CDR3 DNA reads TGCAGTGCTAGCCCCCCTAGTTACAATGAGCAGTTCTTC. Translation gives CSASPPSYNEQFF.

This clonotype is judged medium-sized. The chain combines TRBV24-1 with TRBJ2-1, with 8 bases identical to TRBD2. Germline V CDR1 and CDR2: KGHDR, SFDVKD. The CDR3 is 14 residues long. The V segment lost 7 bases and the J segment 5 bases; nucleotides outside the gene matches: 6. CDR3 DNA: TGTGCCACCAGGGAAACGGGAGGGAACAATGAGCAGTTCTTC. Protein sequence: CATRETGGNNEQFF.

This clonotype was detected only a few times. This chain connects TRBV7-2 to TRBJ2-4; weak D call: TRBD1 (6 bases). Germline V gene lookup returns CDR1 SGHTA and CDR2 FQGNSA. CDR3 size: 15 residues. V lost 7 bases and J lost 9, with 22 bases in between. CDR3 amino acids: CASNLGALGDFIQYF. CDR3 DNA: TGTGCCAGCAATTTGGGGGCACTAGGGGATTTCATTCAGTACTTC.

In its sample, this clonotype is medium-sized. This sequence joins TRBV5-6 and TRBJ2-3; TRBD2 aligns across 12 bases. Unmatched junction bases numbered 6, after V lost 0 bases and J lost 4 bases. Germline CDR1 is SGHDT and CDR2 is YYEEEE. This CDR3 has 17 amino acids. For the CDR3, the DNA is TGTGCCAGCAGCTTGGTTCGACTAGCGGGAGAGGCAGATACGCAGTATTTT. Translation gives CASSLVRLAGEADTQYF.

This clonotype was observed many times. The chain combines TRBV10-1 with TRBJ2-1; D may be TRBD2 (6 bases). V lost 11 bases and J lost 1, with 21 bases in between. Germline CDR1 reads WNHNN; CDR2 reads SYGVQD (reference sequence). This CDR3 region has 16 residues. The CDR3 here is CAVPLGREGSYNEQFF. The CDR3 DNA reads as TGCGCCGTTCCGTTAGGGCGGGAAGGTTCCTACAATGAGCAGTTCTTC.

The rearrangement joins TRBV7-2 to TRBJ2-5, with a weak D call TRBD2 (7 bases). Germline V gene sequence: CDR1 SGHTA, CDR2 FQGNSA. V lost 5 bases, J lost 5 bases, and 21 bases lay in between. This CDR3 has 16 amino acids. The chain's CDR3 is CASSIHGGANMETQYF. CDR3 DNA sequence: TGTGCCAGCAGCATTCATGGGGGGGCTAACATGGAGACCCAGTACTTC.

This clonotype showed up many times. The chain employs TRBV27 and TRBJ2-3; 7 nucleotides line up with TRBD2. The CDR3 contains 12 residues. CDR1 is MNHEY and CDR2 is SMNVEV in the germline V gene (reference sequence). V lost 5 bases, J lost 4 bases, and 0 bases stayed unmatched. The CDR3 loop is CASSRGADTQYF. CDR3 nucleotides: TGTGCCAGCAGTCGGGGGGCAGATACGCAGTATTTT.

This clonotype was picked up many times. V and J are TRBV9 and TRBJ2-7, with D perhaps being TRBD1 or TRBD2 (5 bases each). Germline-derived CDR1 and CDR2 are SGDLS and YYNGEE. This CDR3 comprises 15 residues. V lost 3 bases and J 2 bases, leaving 15 bases between the germline ends. In DNA, the CDR3 is TGTGCCAGCAGCGCCCAGGGAGACCGAGCCTACGAGCAGTACTTC. This codes for CASSAQGDRAYEQYF. Using reference TRBV9 and TRBJ2-7 for the parts outside the CDR3, the full variable domain is DSGVTQTPKHLITATGQRVTLRCSPRSGDLSVYWYQQSLDQGLQFLIQYYNGEERAKGNILERFSAQQFPDLHSELNLSSLELGDSALYFCASSAQGDRAYEQYFGPGTRLTVT.